This T cell receptor beta chain originates from a study of blood T cell repertoires in COVID-19. Study-level information: Some COVID-19 samples were acute and others convalescent; all came from the United States, Italy and Spain.

V dropped 6 bases and J dropped 0; count of bases not matched to a gene: 3. CDR1 is SGHRS and CDR2 is YFSETQ in the germline V gene. The CDR3 contains 15 residues. Clones were sequenced by immunoSEQ multiplex PCR, and TCRdb holds only the in-frame ones, with some missing. The profile shows around 280,000 clones, nearly 90% of them singletons. This clonotype was sampled from a young woman with acute COVID-19. Sequencing input: PBMCs or T cells enriched from blood (not recorded which). The chain combines TRBV5-1 with TRBJ2-1; 10 bases fit TRBD2. The CDR3 nucleotides are TGCGCCAGCATCCCTAGCGGGAGCTCCTACAATGAGCAGTTCTTC. Protein sequence: CASIPSGSSYNEQFF.